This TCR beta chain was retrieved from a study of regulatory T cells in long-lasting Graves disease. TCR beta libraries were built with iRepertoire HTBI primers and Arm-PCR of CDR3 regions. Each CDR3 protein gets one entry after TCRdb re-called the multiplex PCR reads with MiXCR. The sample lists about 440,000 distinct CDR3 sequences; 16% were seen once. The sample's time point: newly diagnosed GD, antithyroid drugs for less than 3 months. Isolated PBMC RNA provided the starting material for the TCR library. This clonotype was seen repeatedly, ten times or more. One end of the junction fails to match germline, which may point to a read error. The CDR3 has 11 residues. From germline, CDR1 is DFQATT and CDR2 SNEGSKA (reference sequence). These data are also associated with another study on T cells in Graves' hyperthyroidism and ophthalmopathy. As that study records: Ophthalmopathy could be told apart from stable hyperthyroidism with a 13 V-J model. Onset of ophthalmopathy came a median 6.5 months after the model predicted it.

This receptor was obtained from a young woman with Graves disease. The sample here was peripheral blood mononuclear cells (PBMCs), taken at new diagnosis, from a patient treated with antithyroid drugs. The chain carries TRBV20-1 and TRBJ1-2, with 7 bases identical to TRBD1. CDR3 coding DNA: TGCAGTGCCCTTGGACAGGTTATCCCCCCCTTC. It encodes CSALGQVIPPF.